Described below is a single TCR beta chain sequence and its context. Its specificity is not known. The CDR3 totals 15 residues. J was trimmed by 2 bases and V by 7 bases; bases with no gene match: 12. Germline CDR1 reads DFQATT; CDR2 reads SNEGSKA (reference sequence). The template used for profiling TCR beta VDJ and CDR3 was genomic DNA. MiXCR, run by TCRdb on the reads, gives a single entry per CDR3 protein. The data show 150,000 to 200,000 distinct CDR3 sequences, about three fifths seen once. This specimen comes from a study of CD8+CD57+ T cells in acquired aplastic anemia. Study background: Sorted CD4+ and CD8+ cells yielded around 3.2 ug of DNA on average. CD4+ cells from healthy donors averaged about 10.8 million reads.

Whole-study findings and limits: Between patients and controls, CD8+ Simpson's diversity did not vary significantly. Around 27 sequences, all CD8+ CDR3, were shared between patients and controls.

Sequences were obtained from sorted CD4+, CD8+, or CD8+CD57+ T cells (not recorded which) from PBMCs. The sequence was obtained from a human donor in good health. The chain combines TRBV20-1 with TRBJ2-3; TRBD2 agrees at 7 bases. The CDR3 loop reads CSGEASGTPTDTQYF. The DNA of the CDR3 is TGCAGTGGGGAGGCTAGCGGAACGCCCACAGATACGCAGTATTTT.